Following are 19 T cell receptor beta chains from one sample sequenced in a study of vaccination effects on CD4 cells after COVID-19. Profiling relied on immunoSEQ multiplex PCR, and the TCRdb table lists in-frame clones only, not all of them. The data hold tens of thousands of clones, with 75% to 85% observed a single time. Under the ViraFEST assay, PBMC were stimulated with viral peptide pools so that antigen-specific CD4+ T cells expanded. Sequencing was performed afterwards. Once cultured for roughly nine days, the cells underwent separation to obtain CD4+ T cells. Convalescent patients had PCR-confirmed SARS-CoV-2 infection between March and December 2020. These TCRs are of unknown antigen specificity. The starting material was CD4+ T cells from PBMCs cultured with a peptide pool, obtained before COVID-19 vaccination. The source is a human donor who had a prior SARS-CoV-2 infection.

The rearrangement uses TRBV5-4 and TRBJ2-3; D unresolved. Germline V lookup: CDR1 SGHNT, CDR2 YYREEE (reference sequence). This CDR3 region has 13 residues. Trimming pared 2 bases from V and 1 base from J, leaving 5 bases between. CDR3 residues: CASSFWGTDTQYF. CDR3 sequence (DNA): TGTGCCAGCAGCTTTTGGGGCACAGATACGCAGTATTTT. The entire variable domain, with the rest obtained from reference TRBV5-4 and TRBJ2-3, is as follows: ETGVTQSPTHLIKTRGQQVTLRCSSQSGHNTVSWYQQALGQGPQFIFQYYREEENGRGNFPPRFSGLQFPNYSSELNVNALELDDSALYLCASSFWGTDTQYFGPGTRLTVL.

V and J are TRBV7-6 and TRBJ2-2, with TRBD1 as a possible D gene (7 bases). From germline, CDR1 is SGHVS and CDR2 FNYEAQ. This CDR3 contains 16 residues. Between the trimmed V and J ends, which lost 4 bases and 4 bases, there was a span of 16 bases. This CDR3 is CASSSNQGGFTGELFF. The CDR3 nucleotides read TGTGCCAGCAGCTCAAACCAGGGGGGATTCACCGGGGAGCTGTTTTTT.

This chain joins TRBV11-3 and TRBJ2-5; 11 bases are shared with TRBD1. After removal of 1 base from V and 5 bases from J, the junction contained 3 bases not matched to a gene. The CDR3 is made up of 15 amino acids. Germline V gene lookup returns CDR1 SGHNT and CDR2 YENEEA. DNA of the CDR3: TGTGCCAGCAGCTTAGGGACAGGGGGCGATGAGACCCAGTACTTC. This encodes CASSLGTGGDETQYF.

The V and J genes are TRBV3-1 (or the pseudogene TRBV3-2) and TRBJ2-3; 8 bases line up with TRBD2. Germline V lookup: CDR1 LGHDT, CDR2 YNNKEL (reference sequence). The CDR3 extends over 17 amino acids. J was trimmed by 0 bases and V by 4 bases; bases with no gene match: 9. The CDR3 is CASSLSQRGPSTDTQYF. CDR3 nucleotide sequence: TGTGCCAGCAGCCTCAGCCAGCGGGGGCCTAGCACAGATACGCAGTATTTT.

The chain combines TRBV19 with TRBJ1-4; D unclear. Per the germline V gene, CDR1 is LNHDA and CDR2 is SQIVND (reference sequence). This CDR3 spans 12 amino acids. The ends were cut back, 2 bases at V and 8 bases at J, with 6 bases in the middle. The CDR3: CASSIRLEKLFF. CDR3 DNA: TGTGCCAGTAGTATACGGTTGGAAAAACTGTTTTTT.

The rearrangement uses TRBV6-4 and TRBJ2-7; D is undetermined. With 6 bases removed from V and 5 bases from J, the gap between germline ends came to 8 bases. Germline V gene sequence: CDR1 MRHNA, CDR2 SNTAGT. The CDR3 runs 11 residues. The CDR3 sequence: CASRPGDEQYF. CDR3 in DNA: TGTGCCAGCAGGCCAGGTGACGAGCAGTACTTC.

The chain couples TRBV11-1 to TRBJ1-6, with TRBD1 matching over 10 bases. This CDR3 contains 14 residues. Trimming at V came to 5 bases and at J to 9 bases, leaving 4 bases not matched to a gene. Per germline, CDR1 SGHAT and CDR2 FQDESV (reference sequence). This CDR3 reads CASSPGTGVSPLHF. The CDR3 DNA follows: TGTGCCAGCAGCCCCGGGACAGGGGTTTCACCCCTCCACTTT.

The rearrangement links TRBV7-9 to TRBJ2-2, with 8 bases identical to TRBD1. Germline values: CDR1 SEHNR, CDR2 FQNEAQ (reference sequence). The CDR3 consists of 14 residues. V was clipped by 2 bases and J by 7 bases; unmatched bases: 3. The CDR3, as DNA: TGTGCCAGCAGCTTATCAGGGGGCAGCGGGGAGCTGTTTTTT. Its translation: CASSLSGGSGELFF.

The rearrangement uses TRBV19 and TRBJ2-2; TRBD1 agrees at 7 bases. This CDR3 spans 17 amino acids. Trimming took 7 bases from V and 0 from J; bases not matched to a gene: 11. Germline CDR1 LNHDA, CDR2 SQIVND (reference sequence). CDR3 region: CASNTPGTDTNTGELFF. The DNA for the CDR3 is TGTGCCAGTAACACCCCCGGGACAGACACGAACACCGGGGAGCTGTTTTTT.

The chain is built from TRBV20-1 and TRBJ2-5, with D possibly matching TRBD1 (5 bases). Germline CDR1 DFQATT, CDR2 SNEGSKA (reference sequence). Trimming pared 6 bases from V and 4 bases from J, leaving 9 bases between. This CDR3 comprises 11 residues. This CDR3 is CSADSVETQYF. The CDR3 DNA follows: TGCAGTGCCGACAGTGTAGAGACCCAGTACTTC.

J is TRBJ1-6 and V is TRBV7-8, with a tentative D call TRBD1 (5 bases). This CDR3 comprises 19 residues. Germline V gene lookup returns CDR1 SGHVS and CDR2 FQNEAQ. V lost 1 base, J lost 0 bases, and 16 bases lay in between. The CDR3, as DNA: TGTGCCAGCAGCTTAGTGGGGCGGACGAAAAGCTCCTATAATTCACCCCTCCACTTT. This gives the protein CASSLVGRTKSSYNSPLHF.

This clone was detected only once. V and J are TRBV14 and TRBJ2-6, with a weak D call TRBD2 (7 bases). This CDR3 is built from 17 residues. Trimming took off 4 bases at V and 0 bases at J, with 13 bases between the two ends. Germline CDR1 and CDR2: SGHDN and FVKESK. The CDR3 DNA reads TGTGCCAGCAGCCGAAGGGGGAGGGACTCTGGGGCCAACGTCCTGACTTTC. Amino acid sequence: CASSRRGRDSGANVLTF. Using reference TRBV14 and TRBJ2-6 for the parts outside the CDR3, the full variable domain is EAGVTQFPSHSVIEKGQTVTLRCDPISGHDNLYWYRRVMGKEIKFLLHFVKESKQDESGMPNNRFLAERTGGTYSTLKVQPAELEDSGVYFCASSRRGRDSGANVLTFGAGSRLTVL.

The chain joins TRBV7-9 to TRBJ2-3, with a tentative D call TRBD2 (7 bases). The CDR3 contains 17 residues. V lost 5 bases and J lost 1, with 19 bases in between. Germline V gene sequence: CDR1 SEHNR, CDR2 FQNEAQ (reference sequence). DNA of the CDR3: TGTGCCAGCAGCCCTGCCGGGGGGCCTAGGGGCACAGATACGCAGTATTTT. Its translation is CASSPAGGPRGTDTQYF.

The V call is TRBV11-2, the J call TRBJ1-2; TRBD1 is a possible D gene (5 bases). V dropped 0 bases and J dropped 4 bases, with 15 bases sitting between them. This CDR3 spans 16 amino acids. Germline CDR1 SGHAT, CDR2 FQNNGV. Here the CDR3 reads CASSLELGPAGYGYTF. The DNA for the CDR3 is TGTGCCAGCAGCTTAGAATTGGGACCGGCGGGCTATGGCTACACCTTC.

V is TRBV19 and J is TRBJ2-1, with 7 bases that match TRBD2. Trimming at V came to 3 bases and at J to 2 bases, leaving 10 bases not matched to a gene. There are 17 residues in the CDR3. From germline, CDR1 is LNHDA and CDR2 SQIVND (reference sequence). The CDR3 reads CASSIMVGEGAYNEQFF. CDR3 bases: TGTGCCAGTAGTATCATGGTAGGGGAGGGCGCCTACAATGAGCAGTTCTTC.

The chain couples TRBV19 to TRBJ1-5, with 9 bases matching TRBD1. CDR3 length: 17 residues. V shed 1 base and J 3 bases; nucleotides not matched to a gene: 7. The germline CDR1 and CDR2 sequences are LNHDA and SQIVND (reference sequence). CDR3 nucleotide sequence: TGTGCCAGTAGTATAGTCTCGGGACAGGGTTTCAATCAGCCCCAGCATTTT. This gives the protein CASSIVSGQGFNQPQHF.

This chain joins TRBV5-4 and TRBJ1-1; D gene unclear. The CDR3 is 14 residues long. Trimming stripped 0 bases from V and 0 bases from J, with 6 bases between. Per germline, CDR1 SGHNT and CDR2 YYREEE (reference sequence). CDR3 residues: CASSLDRMNTEAFF. The CDR3 DNA reads TGTGCCAGCAGCTTGGACAGAATGAACACTGAAGCTTTCTTT.

The chain carries TRBV5-3 and TRBJ1-4, with a weak D call TRBD1 (5 bases). TRBV5-3 is an ORF; its function is uncertain. The ends were cut back, 1 base at V and 8 bases at J, with 18 bases in the middle. The length of the CDR3 is 16 residues. The CDR3 reads CARSLRGRGKMEKLFF. DNA for the CDR3: TGTGCCAGAAGCTTGAGGGGTCGGGGTAAAATGGAAAAACTGTTTTTT.

This clone showed up just a few times. The chain carries TRBV7-8 and TRBJ1-1; 7 nucleotides align to TRBD1. J was trimmed by 5 bases and V by 1 base; bases with no gene match: 7. The germline V gene encodes CDR1 SGHVS and CDR2 FQNEAQ. The CDR3 runs to 15 residues. The chain's CDR3 is CASSLVTGLSTEAFF. CDR3 sequence (DNA): TGTGCCAGCAGCTTAGTGACAGGGTTATCGACTGAAGCTTTCTTT.